This paragraph reports one T cell receptor beta chain. No antigen is known for it. Sequencing used cDNA as its template, made by extracting RNA and reverse transcribing it. Here immunoSEQ multiplex PCR was the method, and the copy in TCRdb shows in-frame clones only, minus some. The sample has about 180,000 clones, 59% seen once. The V segment lost 4 bases and the J segment 0 bases; nucleotides outside the gene matches: 5. Germline CDR1 SGHRS, CDR2 YFSETQ. This CDR3 spans 15 amino acids. The sample comes from a study of CD8+ T cells in alopecia areata. General study findings and limits: Sharing of TCR sequences between patients (possibly for HLA-related reasons) was less clear than in mice. Higher clonality than in normal scalp was seen in lesional scalp, especially alopecia totalis/universalis.

V gene TRBV5-1 combines with J gene TRBJ2-7; 9 nucleotides agree with TRBD1. This TCR was recovered from a human donor with alopecia areata. Sequenced here: CD4+ T cells sorted from blood, sampled at week 0. CDR3 residues: CASSLGQGLSYEQYF. The DNA of the CDR3 is TGCGCCAGCAGCCTCGGACAGGGGCTCTCCTACGAGCAGTACTTC.